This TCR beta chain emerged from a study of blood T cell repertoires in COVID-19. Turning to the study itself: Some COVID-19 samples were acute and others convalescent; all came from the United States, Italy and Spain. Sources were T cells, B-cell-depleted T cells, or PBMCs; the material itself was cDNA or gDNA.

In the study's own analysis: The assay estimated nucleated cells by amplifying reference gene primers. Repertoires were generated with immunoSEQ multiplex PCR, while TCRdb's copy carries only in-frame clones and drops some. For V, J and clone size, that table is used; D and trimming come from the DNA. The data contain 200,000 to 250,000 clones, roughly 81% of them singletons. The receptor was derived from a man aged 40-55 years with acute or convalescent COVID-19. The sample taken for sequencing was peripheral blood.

The CDR3 DNA sequence: TGTGCCAGCAGTCGGCCGGGAAGCTACGAGCAGTACTTC. This encodes CASSRPGSYEQYF. This chain links TRBV6-5 with TRBJ2-7, with D possibly matching TRBD2 (5 bases). The CDR3 sequence is 13 residues long. Germline V lookup: CDR1 MNHEY, CDR2 SVGAGI. V lost 5 bases and J 3 bases, leaving 11 bases between the germline ends.